The sequence of this TCR beta chain was determined in a study of blood T cell repertoires in COVID-19. For the study at large: PBMCs, B-cell-depleted T cells, or T cells were the source of the cDNA or gDNA that made up the material.

Libraries were prepared by immunoSEQ multiplex PCR; TCRdb keeps only in-frame clonotypes and omits some of them. The sample has a few hundred thousand clones, approximately 86% seen once. This CDR3 region has 16 residues. Trimming took 4 bases from V and 2 from J, leaving 15 bases between them. Germline V gene lookup returns CDR1 LNHDA and CDR2 SQIVND (reference sequence). Participants came from roughly 25 US areas, aged roughly 18 to 95 years. Grouping used clinical history reported by participants in a survey and questionnaire. Each recovered donor of Cohort 3 presented with two negative PCRs, clearance, or symptom resolution.

The chain links TRBV19 to TRBJ1-5; D gene uncertain. The sample taken for sequencing was PBMCs or T cells enriched from blood (not recorded which). The clonotype comes from a woman younger than 35 who had recovered from COVID-19. The DNA for the CDR3 is TGTGCCAGTAGTAATAAGTTAAAATCGGGCAATCAGCCCCAGCATTTT. Its protein product is CASSNKLKSGNQPQHF.